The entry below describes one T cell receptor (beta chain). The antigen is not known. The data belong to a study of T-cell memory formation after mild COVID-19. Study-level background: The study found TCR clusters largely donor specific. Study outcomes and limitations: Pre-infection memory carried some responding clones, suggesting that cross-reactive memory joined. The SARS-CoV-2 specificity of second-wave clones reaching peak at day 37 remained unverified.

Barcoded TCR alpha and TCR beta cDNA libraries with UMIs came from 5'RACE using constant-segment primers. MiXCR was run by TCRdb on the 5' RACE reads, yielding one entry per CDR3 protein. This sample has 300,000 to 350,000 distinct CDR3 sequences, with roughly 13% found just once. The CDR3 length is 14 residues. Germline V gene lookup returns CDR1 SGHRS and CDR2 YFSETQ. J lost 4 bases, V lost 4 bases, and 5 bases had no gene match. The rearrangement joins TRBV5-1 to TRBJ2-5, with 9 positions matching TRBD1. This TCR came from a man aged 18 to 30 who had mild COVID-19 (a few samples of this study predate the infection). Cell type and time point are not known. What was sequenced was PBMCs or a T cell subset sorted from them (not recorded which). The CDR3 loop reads CASSRDREGETQYF. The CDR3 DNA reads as TGCGCCAGCAGCCGGGACAGGGAAGGAGAGACCCAGTACTTC.